The clone carrying this T cell receptor (beta chain) has at least ten counts. These data are taken from a study of T cells in Graves' hyperthyroidism and ophthalmopathy. RNA transcripts provided the source from which TCR beta CDR3 regions were amplified. The HTBI primer set was used in a first-round RT-PCR of the TCR CDR3. TCRdb used MiXCR to reprocess the multiplex PCR reads, holding one entry per CDR3 protein. Of 600,000 or so distinct CDR3 sequences listed, around 14% were seen once; the top ten hold 7.1%. The CDR3 consists of 16 residues. CDR1 and CDR2 (germline): MNHNS, SASEGT. V lost 5 bases and J lost 3, with 20 bases in between.

The specimen was blood. The sequence was collected from a woman aged 18-29 years with Graves' ophthalmopathy. The V call is TRBV6-1, the J call TRBJ2-7; maybe TRBD2 (6 bases). The CDR3 is CASSYPYGGTDYEQYF. The CDR3, as DNA: TGTGCCAGCAGTTACCCGTACGGAGGGACCGACTACGAGCAGTACTTC.